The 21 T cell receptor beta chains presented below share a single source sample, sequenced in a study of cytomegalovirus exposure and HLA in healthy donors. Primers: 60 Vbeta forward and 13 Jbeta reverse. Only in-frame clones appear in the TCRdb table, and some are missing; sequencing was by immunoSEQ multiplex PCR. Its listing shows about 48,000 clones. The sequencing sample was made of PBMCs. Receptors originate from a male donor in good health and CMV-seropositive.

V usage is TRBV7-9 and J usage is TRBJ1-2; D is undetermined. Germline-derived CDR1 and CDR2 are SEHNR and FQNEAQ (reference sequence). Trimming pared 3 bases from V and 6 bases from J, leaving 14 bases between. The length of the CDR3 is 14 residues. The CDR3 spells CASSLALLIHGYTF. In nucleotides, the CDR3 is TGTGCCAGCAGCTTGGCCCTGCTGATCCATGGCTACACCTTC.

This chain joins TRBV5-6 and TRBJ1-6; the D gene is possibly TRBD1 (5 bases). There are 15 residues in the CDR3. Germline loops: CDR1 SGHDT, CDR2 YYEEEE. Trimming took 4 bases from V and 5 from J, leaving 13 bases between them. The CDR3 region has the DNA TGTGCCAGCAGCCCCGCGGGGCCGAATAATTCACCCCTCCACTTT. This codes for CASSPAGPNNSPLHF.

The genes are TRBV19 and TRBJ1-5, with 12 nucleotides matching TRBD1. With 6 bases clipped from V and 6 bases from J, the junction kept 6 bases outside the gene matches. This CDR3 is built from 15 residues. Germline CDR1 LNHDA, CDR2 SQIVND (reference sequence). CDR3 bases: TGTGCCAGTAGGCAAGGGACAGGGGGCGTTCAGCCCCAGCATTTT. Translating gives CASRQGTGGVQPQHF. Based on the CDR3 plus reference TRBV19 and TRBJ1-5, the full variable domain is DGGITQSPKYLFRKEGQNVTLSCEQNLNHDAMYWYRQDPGQGLRLIYYSQIVNDFQKGDIAEGYSVSREKKESFPLTVTSAQKNPTAFYLCASRQGTGGVQPQHFGDGTRLSIL.

CDR3: CASSQVVTGEAFF. CDR3 sequence (DNA): TGCGCCAGCAGCCAAGTGGTGACAGGGGAAGCTTTCTTT. The chain carries TRBV4-1 and TRBJ1-1; 7 bases are a match to TRBD1. The CDR3 is 13 residues long. Germline loops: CDR1 MGHRA, CDR2 YSYEKL. The V segment lost 1 base and the J segment 8 bases; nucleotides outside the gene matches: 4.

CDR3: CSVQGIGTYEQYF. The DNA for the CDR3 is TGCAGCGTACAGGGTATTGGAACCTACGAGCAGTACTTC. The chain carries TRBV29-1 and TRBJ2-7; TRBD1 is a possible D gene (6 bases). The CDR3 extends over 13 amino acids. Germline CDR1 is SQVTM and CDR2 is ANQGSEA. Trimming removed 6 bases at V and 2 bases at J, with 14 bases between.

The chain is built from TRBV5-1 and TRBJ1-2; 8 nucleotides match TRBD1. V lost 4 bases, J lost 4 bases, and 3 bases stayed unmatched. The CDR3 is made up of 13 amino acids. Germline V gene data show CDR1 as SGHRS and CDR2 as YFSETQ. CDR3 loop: CASSPGQGYGYTF. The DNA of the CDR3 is TGCGCCAGCAGCCCTGGACAGGGCTATGGCTACACCTTC. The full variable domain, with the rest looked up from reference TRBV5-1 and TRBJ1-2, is KAGVTQTPRYLIKTRGQQVTLSCSPISGHRSVSWYQQTPGQGLQFLFEYFSETQRNKGNFPGRFSGRQFSNSRSEMNVSTLELGDSALYLCASSPGQGYGYTFGSGTRLTVV.

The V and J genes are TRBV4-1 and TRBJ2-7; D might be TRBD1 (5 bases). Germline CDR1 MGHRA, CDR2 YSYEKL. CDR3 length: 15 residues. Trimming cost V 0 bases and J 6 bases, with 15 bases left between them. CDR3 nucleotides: TGCGCCAGCAGCCAAGATTCTTTAGGGGCTGGCGAGCAGTACTTC. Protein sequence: CASSQDSLGAGEQYF.

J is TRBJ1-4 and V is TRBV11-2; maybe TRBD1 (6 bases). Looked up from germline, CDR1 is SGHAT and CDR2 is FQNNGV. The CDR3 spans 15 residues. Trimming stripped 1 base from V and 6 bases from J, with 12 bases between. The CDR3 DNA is TGTGCCAGCAGCTTAGCAGGGGCGCGGGATGAAAAACTGTTTTTT. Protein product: CASSLAGARDEKLFF.

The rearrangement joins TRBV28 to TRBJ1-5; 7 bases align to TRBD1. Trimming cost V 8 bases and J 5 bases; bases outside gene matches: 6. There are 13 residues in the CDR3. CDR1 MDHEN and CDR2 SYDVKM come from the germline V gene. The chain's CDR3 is CASVGQGDQPQHF. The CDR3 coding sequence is TGTGCCAGCGTGGGGCAGGGGGATCAGCCCCAGCATTTT.

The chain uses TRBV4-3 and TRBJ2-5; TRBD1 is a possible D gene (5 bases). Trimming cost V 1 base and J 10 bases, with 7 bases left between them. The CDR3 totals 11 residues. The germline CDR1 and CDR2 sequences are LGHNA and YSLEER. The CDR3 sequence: CASSQGRVQYF. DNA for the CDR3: TGCGCCAGCAGCCAAGGCAGGGTCCAGTACTTC.

The CDR3 is CASSHGGADEQYF. In nucleotides, the CDR3 is TGTGCCAGCAGTCACGGGGGGGCTGACGAGCAGTACTTC. The chain carries TRBV6-5 and TRBJ2-5; TRBD2 agrees at 8 bases. The J call is uncertain, as TRBJ2-7 better fits the DNA end. Germline lookup yields CDR1 MNHEY and CDR2 SVGAGI. The CDR3 extends over 13 amino acids.

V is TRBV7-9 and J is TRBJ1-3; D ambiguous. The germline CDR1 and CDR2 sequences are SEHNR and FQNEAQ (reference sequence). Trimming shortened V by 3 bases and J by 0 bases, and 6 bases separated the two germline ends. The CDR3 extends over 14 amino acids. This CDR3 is CASSLVSSGNTIYF. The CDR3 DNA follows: TGTGCCAGCAGCTTGGTTAGCTCTGGAAACACCATATATTTT.

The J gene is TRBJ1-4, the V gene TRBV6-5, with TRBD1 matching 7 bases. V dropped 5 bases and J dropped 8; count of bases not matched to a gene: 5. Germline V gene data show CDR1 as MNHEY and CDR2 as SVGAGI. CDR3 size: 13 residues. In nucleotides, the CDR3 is TGTGCCAGCAGTCGACAGGGCAACGAAAAACTGTTTTTT. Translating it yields CASSRQGNEKLFF.

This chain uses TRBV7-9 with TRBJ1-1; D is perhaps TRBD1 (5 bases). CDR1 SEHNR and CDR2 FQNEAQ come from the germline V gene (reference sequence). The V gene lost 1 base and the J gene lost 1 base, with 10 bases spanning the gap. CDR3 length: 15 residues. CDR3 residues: CASSLGGRSNTEAFF. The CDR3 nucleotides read TGTGCCAGCAGCTTAGGGGGCAGGTCGAACACTGAAGCTTTCTTT. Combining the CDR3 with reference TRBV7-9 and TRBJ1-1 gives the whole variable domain DTGVSQNPRHKITKRGQNVTFRCDPISEHNRLYWYRQTLGQGPEFLTYFQNEAQLEKSRLLSDRFSAERPKGSFSTLEIQRTEQGDSAMYLCASSLGGRSNTEAFFGQGTRLTVV.

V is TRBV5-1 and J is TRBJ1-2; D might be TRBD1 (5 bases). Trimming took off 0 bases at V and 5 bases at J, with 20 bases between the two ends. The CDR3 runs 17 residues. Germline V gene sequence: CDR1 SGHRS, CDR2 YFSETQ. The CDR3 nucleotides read TGCGCCAGCAGCTTGGCCTTGGGATGGTCACAGGATTATGGCTACACCTTC. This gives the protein CASSLALGWSQDYGYTF.

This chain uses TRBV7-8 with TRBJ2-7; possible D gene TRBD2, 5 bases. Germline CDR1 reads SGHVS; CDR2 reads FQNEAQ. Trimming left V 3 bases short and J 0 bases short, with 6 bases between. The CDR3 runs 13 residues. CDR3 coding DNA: TGTGCCAGCAGCTTTGGGAGCTCCTACGAGCAGTACTTC. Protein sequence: CASSFGSSYEQYF.

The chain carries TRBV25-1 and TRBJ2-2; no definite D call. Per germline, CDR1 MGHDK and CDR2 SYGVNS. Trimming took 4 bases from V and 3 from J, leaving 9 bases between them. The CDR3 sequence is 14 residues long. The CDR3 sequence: CASSGDFYTGELFF. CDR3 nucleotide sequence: TGTGCCAGCAGTGGCGATTTTTACACCGGGGAGCTGTTTTTT.

CDR3 nucleotides: TGTGCCAGCAGTTACTCCGGGGTCCAAGAGACCCAGTACTTC. Its translation is CASSYSGVQETQYF. The rearrangement uses TRBV6-6 and TRBJ2-5; tentatively, D is TRBD2 (5 bases). Germline CDR1 is MNHNY and CDR2 is SVGAGI (reference sequence). CDR3 length: 14 residues. The germline V and J ends were trimmed by 0 bases and 1 base, with 6 bases remaining between them.

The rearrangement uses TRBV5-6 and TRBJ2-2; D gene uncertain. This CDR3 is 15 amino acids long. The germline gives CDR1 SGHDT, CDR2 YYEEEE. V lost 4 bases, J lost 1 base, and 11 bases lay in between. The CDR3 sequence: CASSPLTKNTGELFF. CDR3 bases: TGTGCCAGCAGCCCTCTGACAAAGAACACCGGGGAGCTGTTTTTT.

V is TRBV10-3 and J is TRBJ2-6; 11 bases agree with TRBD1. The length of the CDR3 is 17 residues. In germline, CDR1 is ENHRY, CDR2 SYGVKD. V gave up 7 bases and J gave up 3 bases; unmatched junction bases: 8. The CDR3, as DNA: TGTGCCATCAACCGGGACAGGGGGTTTGTTGGGGCCAACGTCCTGACTTTC. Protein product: CAINRDRGFVGANVLTF.

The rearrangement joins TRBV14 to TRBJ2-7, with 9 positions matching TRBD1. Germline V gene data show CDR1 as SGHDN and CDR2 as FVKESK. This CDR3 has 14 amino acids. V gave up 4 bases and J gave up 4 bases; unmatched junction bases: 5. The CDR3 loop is CASSRGQGIYEQYF. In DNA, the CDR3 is TGTGCCAGCAGCCGCGGACAGGGGATATACGAGCAGTACTTC.